The clone carrying this T cell receptor (beta chain) came up many times. The antigen is undetermined. TCRdb re-derived calls from the reads in MiXCR, one entry per CDR3 protein. Among about 300,000 distinct CDR3 sequences listed, about 9.1% were seen once. These data come from a study of T cell repertoires in cytomegalovirus infection. Study as a whole: Based on public TCR beta signatures, there were indications of CMV infection and of a matching HLA type.

Study results and caveats: Of the TCR beta families, the public ones yielded a cumulative frequency that identified carriers of CMV plus the relevant HLA. The ex vivo response was dominated by HLA-C-restricted CMV-specific TCR beta clonotypes.

J lost 5 bases, V lost 2 bases, and 3 bases had no gene match. The CDR3 loop spans 15 amino acids. Germline CDR1 reads MNHEY; CDR2 reads SVGEGT. The origin of this receptor is a human donor in good health (CMV status not recorded). Some clones in this sample may be carry-over from other donors' samples. Source material: PBMCs. The chain uses TRBV6-2 or TRBV6-3 and TRBJ2-1; TRBD2 matches at 10 bases. The CDR3 reads CASSYLAGADNEQFF. CDR3 sequence (DNA): TGTGCCAGCAGTTACCTAGCGGGGGCCGACAATGAGCAGTTCTTC.